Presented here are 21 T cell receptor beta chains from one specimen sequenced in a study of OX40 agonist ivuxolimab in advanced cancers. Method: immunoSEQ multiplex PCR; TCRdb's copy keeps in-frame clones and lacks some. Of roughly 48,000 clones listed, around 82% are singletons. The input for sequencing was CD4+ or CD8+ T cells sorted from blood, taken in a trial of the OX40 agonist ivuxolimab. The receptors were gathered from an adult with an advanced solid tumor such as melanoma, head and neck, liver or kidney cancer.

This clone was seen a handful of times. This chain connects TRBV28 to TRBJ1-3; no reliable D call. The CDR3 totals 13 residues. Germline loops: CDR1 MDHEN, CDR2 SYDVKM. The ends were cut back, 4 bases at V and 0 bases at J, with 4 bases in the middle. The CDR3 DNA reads TGTGCCAGCAGTTGGGGCTCTGGAAACACCATATATTTT. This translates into CASSWGSGNTIYF.

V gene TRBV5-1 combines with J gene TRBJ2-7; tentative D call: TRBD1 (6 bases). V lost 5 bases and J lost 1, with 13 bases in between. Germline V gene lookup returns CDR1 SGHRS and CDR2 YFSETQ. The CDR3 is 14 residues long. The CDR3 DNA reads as TGCGCCAGCAGACAACAGGGTACATCCTACGAGCAGTACTTC. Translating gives CASRQQGTSYEQYF.

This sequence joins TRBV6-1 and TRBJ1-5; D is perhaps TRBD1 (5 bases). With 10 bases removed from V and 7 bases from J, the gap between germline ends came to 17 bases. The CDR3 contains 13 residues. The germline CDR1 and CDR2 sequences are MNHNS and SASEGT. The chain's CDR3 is CATRSRENQPQHF. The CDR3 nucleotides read TGTGCCACCCGGAGCAGGGAGAACCAGCCCCAGCATTTT.

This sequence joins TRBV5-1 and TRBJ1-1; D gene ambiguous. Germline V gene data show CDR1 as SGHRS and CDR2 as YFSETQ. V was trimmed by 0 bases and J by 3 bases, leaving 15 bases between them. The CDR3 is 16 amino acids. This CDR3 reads CASSLGWGALDTEAFF. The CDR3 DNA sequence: TGCGCCAGCAGCTTGGGGTGGGGTGCGTTAGACACTGAAGCTTTCTTT. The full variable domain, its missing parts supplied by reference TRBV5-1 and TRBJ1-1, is KAGVTQTPRYLIKTRGQQVTLSCSPISGHRSVSWYQQTPGQGLQFLFEYFSETQRNKGNFPGRFSGRQFSNSRSEMNVSTLELGDSALYLCASSLGWGALDTEAFFGQGTRLTVV.

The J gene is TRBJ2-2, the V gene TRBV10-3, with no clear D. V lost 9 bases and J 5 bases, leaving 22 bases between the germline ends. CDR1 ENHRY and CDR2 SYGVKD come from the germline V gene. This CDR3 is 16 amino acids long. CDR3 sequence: CAIGVGASPGTGELFF. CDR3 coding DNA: TGTGCCATTGGGGTCGGAGCTTCACCCGGAACCGGGGAGCTGTTTTTT.

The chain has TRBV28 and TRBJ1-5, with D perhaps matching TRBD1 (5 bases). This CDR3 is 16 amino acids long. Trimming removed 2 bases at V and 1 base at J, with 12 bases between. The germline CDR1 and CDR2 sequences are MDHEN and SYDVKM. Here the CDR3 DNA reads TGTGCCAGCAGTTTAAGACAGAGGGTAAGCAATCAGCCCCAGCATTTT. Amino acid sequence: CASSLRQRVSNQPQHF.

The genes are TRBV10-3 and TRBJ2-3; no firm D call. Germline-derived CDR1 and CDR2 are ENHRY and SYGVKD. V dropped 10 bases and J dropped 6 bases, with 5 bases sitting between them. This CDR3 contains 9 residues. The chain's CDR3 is CATADTQYF. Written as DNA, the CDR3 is TGTGCCACGGCCGATACGCAGTATTTT.

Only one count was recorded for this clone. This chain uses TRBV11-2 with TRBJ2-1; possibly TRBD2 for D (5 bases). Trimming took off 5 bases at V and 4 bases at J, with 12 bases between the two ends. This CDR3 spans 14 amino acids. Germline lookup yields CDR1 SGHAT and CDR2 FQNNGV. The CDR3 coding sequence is TGTGCCAGCAGCCCGAGAGTAGCGTACAATGAGCAGTTCTTC. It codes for CASSPRVAYNEQFF. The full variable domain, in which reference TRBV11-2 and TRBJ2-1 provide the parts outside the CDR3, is EAGVAQSPRYKIIEKRQSVAFWCNPISGHATLYWYQQILGQGPKLLIQFQNNGVVDDSQLPKDRFSAERLKGVDSTLKIQPAKLEDSAVYLCASSPRVAYNEQFFGPGTRLTVL.

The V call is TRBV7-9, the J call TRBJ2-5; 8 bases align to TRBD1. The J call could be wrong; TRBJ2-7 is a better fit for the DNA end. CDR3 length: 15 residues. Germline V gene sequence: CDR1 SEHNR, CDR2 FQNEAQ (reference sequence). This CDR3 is CASSQLGQASYEQYF. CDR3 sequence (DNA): TGTGCCAGCAGCCAATTGGGACAGGCCTCCTACGAGCAGTACTTC.

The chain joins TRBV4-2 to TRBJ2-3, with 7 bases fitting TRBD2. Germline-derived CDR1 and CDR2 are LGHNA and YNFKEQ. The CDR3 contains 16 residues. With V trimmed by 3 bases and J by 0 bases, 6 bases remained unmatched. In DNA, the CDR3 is TGTGCCAGCAGCCAGAGCGGGACCGAAAGCACAGATACGCAGTATTTT. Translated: CASSQSGTESTDTQYF.

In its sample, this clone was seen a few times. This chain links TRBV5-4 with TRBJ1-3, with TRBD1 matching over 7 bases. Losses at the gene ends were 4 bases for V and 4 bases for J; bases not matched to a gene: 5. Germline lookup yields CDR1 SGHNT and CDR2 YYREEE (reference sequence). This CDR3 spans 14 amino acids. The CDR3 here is CASSVQGGGNTIYF. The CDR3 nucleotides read TGTGCCAGCAGCGTCCAGGGGGGCGGAAACACCATATATTTT. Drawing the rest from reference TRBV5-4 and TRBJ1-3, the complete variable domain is ETGVTQSPTHLIKTRGQQVTLRCSSQSGHNTVSWYQQALGQGPQFIFQYYREEENGRGNFPPRFSGLQFPNYSSELNVNALELDDSALYLCASSVQGGGNTIYFGEGSWLTVV.

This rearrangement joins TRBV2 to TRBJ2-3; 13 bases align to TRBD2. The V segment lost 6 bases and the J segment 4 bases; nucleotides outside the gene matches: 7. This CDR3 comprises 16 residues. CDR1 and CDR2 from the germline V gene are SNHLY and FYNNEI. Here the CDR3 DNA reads TGTGCCAGCAGACGGACTAGCGGGAGTTCGGCAGATACGCAGTATTTT. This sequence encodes CASRRTSGSSADTQYF. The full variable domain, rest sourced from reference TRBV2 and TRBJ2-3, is EPEVTQTPSHQVTQMGQEVILRCVPISNHLYFYWYRQILGQKVEFLVSFYNNEISEKSEIFDDQFSVERPDGSNFTLKIRSTKLEDSAMYFCASRRTSGSSADTQYFGPGTRLTVL.

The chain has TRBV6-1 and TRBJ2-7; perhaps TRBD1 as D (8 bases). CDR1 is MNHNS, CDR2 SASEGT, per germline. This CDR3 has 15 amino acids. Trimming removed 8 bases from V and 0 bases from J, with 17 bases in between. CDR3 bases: TGTGCCAGCTGTGGGAGGGACAGGATCTCCTACGAGCAGTACTTC. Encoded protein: CASCGRDRISYEQYF.

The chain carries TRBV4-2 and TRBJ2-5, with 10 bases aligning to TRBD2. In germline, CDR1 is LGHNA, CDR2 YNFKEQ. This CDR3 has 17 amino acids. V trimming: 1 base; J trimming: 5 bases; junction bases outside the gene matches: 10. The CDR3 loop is CASSQVRAGGPGETQYF. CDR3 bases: TGTGCCAGCAGCCAAGTGCGAGCGGGGGGGCCTGGGGAGACCCAGTACTTC.

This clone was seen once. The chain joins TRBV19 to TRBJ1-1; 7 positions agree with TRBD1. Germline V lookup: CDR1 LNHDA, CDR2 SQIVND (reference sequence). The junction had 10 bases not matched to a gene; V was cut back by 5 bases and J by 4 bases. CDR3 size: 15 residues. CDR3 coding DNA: TGTGCCAGTAGTCCCGAGACAGGGCCGGGCACTGAAGCTTTCTTT. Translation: CASSPETGPGTEAFF.

The CDR3 here is CAGGGRQPQHF. CDR3 in DNA: TGTGCCGGCGGGGGGAGGCAGCCCCAGCATTTT. The chain employs TRBV6-5 and TRBJ1-5, with D possibly TRBD1 on 5 matching bases. CDR1 is MNHEY, CDR2 SVGAGI, per germline. The CDR3 is 11 residues long. Deletions cut 11 bases from V and 7 bases from J, with 12 bases between.

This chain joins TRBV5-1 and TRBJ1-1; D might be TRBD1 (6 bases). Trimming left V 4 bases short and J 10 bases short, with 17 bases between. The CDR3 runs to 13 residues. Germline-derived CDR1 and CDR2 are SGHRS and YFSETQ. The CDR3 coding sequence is TGCGCCAGCAGCCGGGGGCCGGGGAGTGGAGCTTTCTTT. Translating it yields CASSRGPGSGAFF.

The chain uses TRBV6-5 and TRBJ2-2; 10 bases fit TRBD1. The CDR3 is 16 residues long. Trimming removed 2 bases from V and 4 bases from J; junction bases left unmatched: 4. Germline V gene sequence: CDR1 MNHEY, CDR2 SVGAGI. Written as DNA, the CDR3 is TGTGCCAGCAGTTACACCCGGGACAGGGGCACCGGGGAGCTGTTTTTT. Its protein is CASSYTRDRGTGELFF.

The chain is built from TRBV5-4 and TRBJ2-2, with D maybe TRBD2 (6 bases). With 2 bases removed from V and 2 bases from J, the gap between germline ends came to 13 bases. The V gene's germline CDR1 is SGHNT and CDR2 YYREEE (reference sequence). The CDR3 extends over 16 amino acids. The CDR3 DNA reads TGTGCCAGCAGCTTTGGGGCCGGGAGAAACACCGGGGAGCTGTTTTTT. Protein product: CASSFGAGRNTGELFF.

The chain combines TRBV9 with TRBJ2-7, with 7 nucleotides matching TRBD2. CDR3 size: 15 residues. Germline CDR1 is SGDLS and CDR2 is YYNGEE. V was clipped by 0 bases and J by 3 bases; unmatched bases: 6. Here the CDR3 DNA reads TGTGCCAGCAGCGTAGAACCGGGACTAAACTACGAGCAGTACTTC. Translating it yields CASSVEPGLNYEQYF.

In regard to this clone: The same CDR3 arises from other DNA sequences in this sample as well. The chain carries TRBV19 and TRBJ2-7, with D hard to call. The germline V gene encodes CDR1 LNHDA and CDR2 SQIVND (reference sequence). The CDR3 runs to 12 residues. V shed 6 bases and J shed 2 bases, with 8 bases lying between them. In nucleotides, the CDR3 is TGTGCCAGTAGCAGCGTGGCCTACGAGCAGTACTTC. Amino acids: CASSSVAYEQYF.